The source of this T cell receptor (beta chain) is a study of CD8 T cells in Susac syndrome. The germline V gene encodes CDR1 KGHDR and CDR2 SFDVKD. V lost 2 bases, J lost 5 bases, and 11 bases lay in between. The CDR3 length is 14 residues. Random hexamers were used to reverse transcribe roughly 0.45 to 1 ug of RNA. The TCR beta CDR3 was amplified by immunoSEQ multiplex PCR across 54 Vbeta, 13 Jbeta. TCRdb reprocessed the immunoSEQ multiplex PCR reads with MiXCR, giving one entry per CDR3 protein. The repertoire consists of about 180,000 distinct CDR3 sequences, with over 85% occurring once and the leading ten covering over 0.08%. The T cells that were sequenced for TCR beta were CD8+ and CD4+ cells from blood.

J is TRBJ2-5 and V is TRBV24-1, with D unclear. The sequenced sample consisted of CD4+ T cells from PBMCs. The TCR was taken from a human donor with multiple sclerosis. The CDR3 spells CATSDSDLRETQYF. The CDR3 region has the DNA TGTGCCACCAGTGATTCGGACCTCCGGGAGACCCAGTACTTC.